Listed here are 19 T cell receptor beta chains from one sample, sequenced in a study of beta chain features in type 1 diabetes. Of the isolated RNA, all was reverse transcribed, and so the sequenced material was expressed TCRB transcripts. Generated by immunoSEQ multiplex PCR, the TCRdb table keeps only in-frame clones and is missing some. The sample contains hundreds of thousands of clones, around 13% of which appear only once. The sample consisted of naive CD4+ T cells from blood. Source of these receptors: a man between 18 and 29 years old in good health.

The rearrangement joins TRBV15 to TRBJ2-7, with 11 bases aligning to TRBD2. The J segment lost 5 bases and the V segment lost 2 bases, leaving 11 bases of the junction unmatched. This CDR3 has 17 residues. Per the germline V gene, CDR1 is LNHNV and CDR2 is YYDKDF (reference sequence). In nucleotides, the CDR3 is TGTGCCACCAGCAGACCACTTAGCGGGAGGGTTTCGGACGAGCAGTACTTC. It translates to CATSRPLSGRVSDEQYF. The full variable domain, its missing parts supplied by reference TRBV15 and TRBJ2-7, is DAMVIQNPRYQVTQFGKPVTLSCSQTLNHNVMYWYQQKSSQAPKLLFHYYDKDFNNEADTPDNFQSRRPNTSFCFLDIRSPGLGDTAMYLCATSRPLSGRVSDEQYFGPGTRLTVT.

V usage is TRBV5-6 and J usage is TRBJ1-6; TRBD1 matches 10 bases. CDR1 is SGHDT, CDR2 YYEEEE, per germline. This CDR3 comprises 16 residues. V was clipped by 2 bases and J by 7 bases; unmatched bases: 6. CDR3 in amino acids: CASSFGTGAVNSPLHF. The CDR3 DNA is TGTGCCAGCAGCTTCGGGACAGGGGCCGTCAATTCACCCCTCCACTTT.

The chain links TRBV5-1 to TRBJ2-7, with TRBD1 matching over 10 bases. The CDR3 length is 14 residues. V lost 2 bases to trimming and J lost 5 bases; unmatched junction nucleotides: 4. CDR1 is SGHRS, CDR2 YFSETQ, per germline. CDR3 protein: CASSFGTGDHEQYF. DNA for the CDR3: TGCGCCAGCAGCTTTGGGACAGGGGACCACGAGCAGTACTTC.

V gene TRBV4-2 combines with J gene TRBJ2-1; the match to TRBD2 covers 7 bases. The length of the CDR3 is 16 residues. CDR1 and CDR2 (germline): LGHNA, YNFKEQ. Germline trimming cut 6 bases from V and 8 bases from J; bases unmatched to any gene: 16. DNA of the CDR3: TGTGCCAGCAGACGCCAGGGAAGGACTAGTTTTTATGAGCAGTTCTTC. Amino acid sequence: CASRRQGRTSFYEQFF.

This clone was counted a few times. This sequence joins TRBV11-3 and TRBJ2-7; possible D gene TRBD2, 5 bases. CDR3 length equals 17 residues. Germline assignment: CDR1 SGHNT and CDR2 YENEEA. Trimming pared 1 base from V and 4 bases from J, leaving 20 bases between. The CDR3 protein is CASSLARWRRPPYEQYF. CDR3 nucleotide sequence: TGTGCCAGCAGCTTAGCCCGGTGGAGGAGACCCCCATACGAGCAGTACTTC.

In this sample, this clone turned up a few times. The chain carries TRBV5-1 and TRBJ2-1, with TRBD2 matching 7 bases. V gave up 0 bases and J gave up 0 bases; unmatched junction bases: 6. The CDR3 is 17 amino acids. Germline CDR1 and CDR2: SGHRS and YFSETQ. The CDR3 region is CASSLAPAGSSYNEQFF. The CDR3 coding sequence is TGCGCCAGCAGCTTGGCTCCAGCGGGGAGCTCCTACAATGAGCAGTTCTTC.

The chain couples TRBV2 to TRBJ2-4; possible D gene TRBD1, 5 bases. The CDR3 has 13 amino acids. V lost 7 bases and J 8 bases, leaving 15 bases between the germline ends. Germline lookup yields CDR1 SNHLY and CDR2 FYNNEI. The CDR3 DNA follows: TGTGCCAGCAAGGGAAGGACAAGGGACATTCAGTACTTC. Protein product: CASKGRTRDIQYF.

There are a few counts of this clone. This chain connects TRBV30 to TRBJ1-6; D not resolved. V gave up 2 bases and J gave up 0 bases, with 8 bases separating them. Germline V gene data show CDR1 as GTSNPN and CDR2 as SVGIG (reference sequence). The CDR3 loop spans 15 amino acids. This CDR3 reads CAWSRRDSYNSPLHF. The CDR3 region has the DNA TGTGCCTGGAGTCGGAGAGACTCCTATAATTCACCCCTCCACTTT.

CDR3 sequence reads: CASSYSYRDLPLHF. For the CDR3, the DNA is TGTGCCAGCAGTTACTCCTACAGGGATCTCCCCCTCCACTTT. The chain links TRBV6-5 to TRBJ1-6; perhaps TRBD1 as D (6 bases). The CDR3 totals 14 residues. Trimming cost V 0 bases and J 13 bases, with 13 bases left between them. Per germline, CDR1 MNHEY and CDR2 SVGAGI.

This clone was observed a few times. The gene calls are TRBV30 and TRBJ1-3; D perhaps matches TRBD1 (5 bases). V was trimmed by 3 bases and J by 6 bases, leaving 12 bases between them. Looked up from germline, CDR1 is GTSNPN and CDR2 is SVGIG (reference sequence). This CDR3 is 13 amino acids long. The chain's CDR3 is CAWSPGGLNTIYF. CDR3 nucleotide sequence: TGTGCCTGGAGCCCGGGGGGTTTAAACACCATATATTTT.

The V call is TRBV9, the J call TRBJ1-2; D is uncertain. Deletions cut 5 bases from V and 2 bases from J, with 10 bases between. Germline values: CDR1 SGDLS, CDR2 YYNGEE. The CDR3 is made up of 13 amino acids. CDR3 sequence reads: CASRSWENYGYTF. Written as DNA, the CDR3 is TGTGCCAGCAGATCCTGGGAGAACTATGGCTACACCTTC.

A few counts support this clone. The J gene is TRBJ2-7, the V gene TRBV18, with TRBD1 matching over 10 bases. This CDR3 comprises 16 residues. V was clipped by 3 bases and J by 2 bases; unmatched bases: 7. CDR1 and CDR2 (germline): KGHSH, LQKENI. The CDR3 coding sequence is TGTGCCAGCTCACCGCCGGGACAGGGGATACCCTACGAGCAGTACTTC. Encoded protein: CASSPPGQGIPYEQYF.

This rearrangement joins TRBV6-1 to TRBJ2-6, with D tentatively TRBD2 (5 bases). The CDR3 is 15 amino acids. V was pared by 7 bases and J by 0 bases, with 10 bases between. Germline V gene lookup returns CDR1 MNHNS and CDR2 SASEGT. The CDR3 coding sequence is TGTGCCAGCACCCCTGGGAGCTCTGGGGCCAACGTCCTGACTTTC. Its translation: CASTPGSSGANVLTF.

The chain employs TRBV5-4 and TRBJ2-7; TRBD1 matches 8 bases. CDR1 and CDR2 from the germline V gene are SGHNT and YYREEE (reference sequence). V shed 0 bases and J 2 bases; nucleotides not matched to a gene: 4. This CDR3 region has 15 residues. CDR3 DNA sequence: TGTGCCAGCAGCTTGGCAGGGGACAGGCCCTACGAGCAGTACTTC. It encodes CASSLAGDRPYEQYF.

The V call is TRBV7-2, the J call TRBJ1-3; D perhaps matches TRBD1 (5 bases). V shed 4 bases and J shed 0 bases, with 13 bases lying between them. Per germline, CDR1 SGHTA and CDR2 FQGNSA. The CDR3 runs to 16 residues. The CDR3 DNA reads TGTGCCAGCAGCTCAATCGACAGCTTCTCTGGAAACACCATATATTTT. This codes for CASSSIDSFSGNTIYF.

The chain recombines TRBV6-6 with TRBJ2-5; no reliable D call. The CDR3 totals 14 residues. Germline values: CDR1 MNHNY, CDR2 SVGAGI (reference sequence). V was cut by 4 bases and J by 2 bases, with 11 bases left in between. This CDR3 is CASSSVTHQETQYF. The CDR3 DNA reads as TGTGCCAGCAGTTCCGTTACACATCAAGAGACCCAGTACTTC.

In its sample, this clone was seen a few times. The chain has TRBV6-5 and TRBJ1-6; 11 bases are a match to TRBD1. The CDR3 runs 14 residues. The V and J ends lost 6 bases and 17 bases, in that order; junction bases with no gene match: 12. CDR1 is MNHEY and CDR2 is SVGAGI in the germline V gene. The CDR3 DNA sequence: TGTGCCAGCAGCCCTACGGGACAGGGGGACTTCATCCACTTT. Amino acid sequence: CASSPTGQGDFIHF.

The rearrangement joins TRBV27 to TRBJ1-2, with 9 bases identical to TRBD1. Germline-derived CDR1 and CDR2 are MNHEY and SMNVEV (reference sequence). Trimming removed 5 bases from V and 8 bases from J; junction bases left unmatched: 12. This CDR3 contains 15 residues. CDR3 DNA: TGTGCCAGCAGTCTATACAGGGGGCCTCGTCGAGGCTACACCTTC. Translating gives CASSLYRGPRRGYTF.

This clone was picked up a small number of times. The V and J genes are TRBV7-2 and TRBJ2-3; D remains unclear. This CDR3 spans 13 amino acids. CDR1 and CDR2 from the germline V gene are SGHTA and FQGNSA. V was trimmed by 7 bases and J by 0 bases, leaving 8 bases between them. CDR3 nucleotide sequence: TGTGCCAGCACCCTGTCCAGCACAGATACGCAGTATTTT. Translating it yields CASTLSSTDTQYF. Based on the CDR3 plus reference TRBV7-2 and TRBJ2-3, the full variable domain is GAGVSQSPSNKVTEKGKDVELRCDPISGHTALYWYRQSLGQGLEFLIYFQGNSAPDKSGLPSDRFSAERTGGSVSTLTIQRTQQEDSAVYLCASTLSSTDTQYFGPGTRLTVL.